This TCR beta chain was observed in a study of blood T cell repertoires in COVID-19. The overall study: From the United States, Italy and Spain came samples of acute and convalescent COVID-19. Sources were T cells, B-cell-depleted T cells, or PBMCs; the material itself was cDNA or gDNA.

The method was immunoSEQ multiplex PCR; TCRdb's version includes in-frame clones alone and lacks a portion of them. The sample carries approximately 280,000 clones, around nine tenths recorded once. Adults between about 18 and 89 years of age took part from 20 to 25 US areas. Trimming removed 1 base from V and 0 bases from J, with 19 bases in between. This CDR3 spans 20 amino acids. Germline V gives CDR1 SGHVS, CDR2 FQNEAQ. The gene calls are TRBV7-8 and TRBJ1-6; D is uncertain. Sequenced material: PBMCs or T cells enriched from blood (not recorded which). The receptor comes from a young woman who had recovered from COVID-19. Written as DNA, the CDR3 is TGTGCCAGCAGCTTAGTTTTCAGGACTAAGTTTAGCTCCTATAATTCACCCCTCCACTTT. The encoded protein is CASSLVFRTKFSSYNSPLHF.